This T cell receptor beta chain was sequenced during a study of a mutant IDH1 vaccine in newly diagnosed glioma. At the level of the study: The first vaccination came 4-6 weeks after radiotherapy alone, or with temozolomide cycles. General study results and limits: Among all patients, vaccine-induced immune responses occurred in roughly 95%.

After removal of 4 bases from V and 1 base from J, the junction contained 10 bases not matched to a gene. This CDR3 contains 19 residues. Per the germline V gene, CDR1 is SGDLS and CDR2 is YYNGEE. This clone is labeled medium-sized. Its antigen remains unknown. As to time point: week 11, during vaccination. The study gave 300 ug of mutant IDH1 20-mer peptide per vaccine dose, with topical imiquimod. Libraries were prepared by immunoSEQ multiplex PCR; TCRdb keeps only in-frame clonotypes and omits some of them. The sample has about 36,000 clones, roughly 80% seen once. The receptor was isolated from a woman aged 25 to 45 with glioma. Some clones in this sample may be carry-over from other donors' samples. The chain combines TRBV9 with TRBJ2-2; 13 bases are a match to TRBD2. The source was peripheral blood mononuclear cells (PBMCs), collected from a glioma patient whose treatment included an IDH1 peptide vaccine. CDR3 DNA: TGTGCCAGCAGCCTCCGGACTAGCGGGAGAGGGGGGAACACCGGGGAGCTGTTTTTT. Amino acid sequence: CASSLRTSGRGGNTGELFF.